One TCR beta chain is described in this entry. Germline V lookup: CDR1 SGHVS, CDR2 FNYEAQ. This CDR3 is built from 13 residues. V lost 4 bases to trimming and J lost 6 bases, with 9 bases between them. This record belongs to a study of control samples from healthy donors and cancer patients. Only in-frame clones appear in the TCRdb table, and some are missing; sequencing was by immunoSEQ multiplex PCR. Of approximately 86,000 clones listed, around 86% are singletons. Sequencing used blood. This clonotype was sampled from a man younger than 45 in good health. The chain joins TRBV7-6 to TRBJ2-2, with a possible D match to TRBD1 (6 bases). The DNA for the CDR3 is TGTGCCAGCAGCTGGTCAGGGGCCGGGGAGCTGTTTTTT. Translating it yields CASSWSGAGELFF.